The clone carrying this TCR beta chain was seen a few times. Its antigen is not known. This specimen comes from a study of blood T cells in healthy people across ages. Study information: There was about one barcoded beta molecule captured by template switching per two T cells.

Points from the study as a whole: TCR beta diversity, measured per million T cells, fell in a roughly linear way with age.

With a J-beta primer mix and a sample-barcoded 5' primer, a second PCR ran about 6 to 11 cycles. Through a template-switch adaptor with 12 random nucleotides, each cDNA molecule received a tag. TCRdb ran MiXCR on the 5' RACE reads and lists one entry per CDR3 protein. The sample contains hundreds of thousands of distinct CDR3 sequences, more than 20% of which appear only once. Germline assignment: CDR1 ENHRY and CDR2 SYGVKD. V lost 5 bases to trimming and J lost 6 bases, with 2 bases between them. CDR3 length: 10 residues. Donors were healthy Caucasian individuals from Russia aged roughly 6 to 95. This clonotype was sampled from a man aged 65 to 85 in good health. Sequenced: blood. The genes are TRBV10-3 and TRBJ2-1; no firm D call. The CDR3 DNA reads as TGTGCCATCAGTAGCAATGAGCAGTTCTTC. It encodes CAISSNEQFF.